This T cell receptor beta chain was captured by sequencing in a study of blood T cell repertoires in COVID-19 (dated by TCRdb to 2018 to 2021). Broadly, across the study: Samples from collaborators originated in the United States, Italy and Spain and spanned both the acute and convalescent phases of COVID-19. The material from the prospective study consisted of cDNA or gDNA derived from T cells, B-cell-depleted T cells, or PBMCs. Subjects who had been exposed to COVID-19, were actively infected with it, or had recovered from it provided the deeply sampled blood TCRbeta repertoires that made up the dataset. The repertoires were released in a freely available public database meant as a resource for research on the immune response to SARS-CoV-2. Samples were obtained from the ongoing ImmuneRACE study (first 160 participants) and from 1,000 to 1,500 subjects provided by 6 global collaborators. Nearly every sample came with metadata listing a de-identified subject ID, COVID-19 status, age in years and sex. HLA class I and class II types, where available, came from metadata supplied by the sample provider rather than from assay-based typing.

Beyond this particular receptor, the publication reports: The amount of clinical and demographic metadata varied by source and participant and was provided uncurated.

V ends up 1 base short and J 9 bases short, with an unmatched junction base count of 8. The CDR3 spans 16 residues, from the cysteine through the phenylalanine. The kept DNA is CDR3 alone, 48 bases in frame from the first base. CDR1 is given as LGHDT and CDR2 as YNNKEL, both from the germline V gene (reference sequence). TCRbeta CDR3 regions were amplified from genomic DNA using the immunoSEQ Assay, a bias-controlled multiplex PCR. The published analysis was carried out like this. Nucleated cell counts per sample were estimated from amplification of reference gene primers within the assay. To quantify the absolute abundance of each unique TCRbeta CDR3 rearrangement, sequence reads were collapsed and filtered. Productive Simpson clonality was computed per sample as the square root of Simpson's diversity index over productive rearrangements. The source is immuneACCESS, and TCRdb retained only in-frame sequences with V and J called. Part of the clones is not carried over; for the studies checked, unresolved V genes explain less than half of this, and the remainder is unexplained. That table is the source of V, J and clone size, and D and trimming were worked out from the DNA. Here the sample has approximately 250,000 clones; about 88% occur a single time. Almost 2% of the sample rests with the top ten.

The collaborating institutions used their own protocols to collect whole blood in K2EDTA tubes. For TCRbeta analysis, collaborator samples were shipped as frozen whole blood, as isolated PBMCs, or as DNA extracted from either sample type. Note on this clone: No cognate antigen has been identified for it. Base qualities were left out, and no much larger clone turns up one base away.

The receptor chain draws on TRBV3-1 (or the pseudogene TRBV3-2) and TRBJ2-1; 11 bases in the junction line up with TRBD2. Sequenced input: peripheral blood. This receptor was identified in a man aged 30-40 years with active or convalescent COVID-19. CDR3 protein: CASSQGIAGGPFEQFF. The bases read TGTGCCAGCAGCCAAGGCATAGCGGGGGGGCCTTTTGAGCAGTTCTTC.